This TCR beta chain was found in a study of T cell changes during pregnancy in multiple sclerosis. Only in-frame clones appear in the TCRdb table, and some are missing; sequencing was by immunoSEQ multiplex PCR. The table has about 97,000 clones, over 75% seen once; the top ten hold around 0.76%. The source is a female donor in good health, enrolled as a control in a pregnancy study. The sample consisted of peripheral blood, taken in the second trimester of pregnancy.

The CDR3 region is CASREGPLSSYEQYF. The CDR3 DNA is TGTGCCAGCAGGGAGGGACCCCTGAGCTCCTACGAGCAGTACTTC. The V and J genes are TRBV6-5 and TRBJ2-7, with a tentative D call TRBD2 (6 bases). CDR3 length: 15 amino acids. Germline V gene sequence: CDR1 MNHEY, CDR2 SVGAGI. V shed 6 bases and J shed 0 bases, with 15 bases lying between them.